This T cell receptor beta chain is from a study of T cell responses to AZD1222 COVID-19 vaccine. Study-level results: The number of AZD1222 recipients seropositive at baseline was only 5 to 7. It was only after the peak T cell response that any repertoires were sampled.

On this clone itself: Its antigen is currently unknown.

Recipients boosted at about 4 weeks or about 12 weeks are pooled. Using immunoSEQ multiplex PCR, the repertoire was profiled, and TCRdb retains in-frame clones only, with some absent. The profile covers roughly 150,000 clones, with 75% to 90% appearing a single time and just over 9% taken by the ten largest. The germline CDR1 and CDR2 sequences are LNHDA and SQIVND (reference sequence). Deletions cut 3 bases from V and 8 bases from J, with 17 bases between. There are 15 residues in the CDR3. The TCR originated in an adult who received the AZD1222 COVID-19 vaccine. The rearrangement joins TRBV19 to TRBJ2-1; D perhaps matches TRBD2 (5 bases). The material sequenced was peripheral blood, taken 28 days after the second AZD1222 dose. In DNA, the CDR3 is TGTGCCAGTAGTATGTGGAGCGGTTCTACAGATGAGCAGTTCTTC. Translated: CASSMWSGSTDEQFF.